The subject of this entry is one T cell receptor beta chain. Its antigen has not been determined. Base qualities are not at hand, and no much larger clone is one base apart. The donors were healthy, HIV-negative adults with no recently reported acute infections or vaccinations. Every donor was a Caucasian adult living in Nashville, Tennessee, USA. Magnetic negative selection was used to enrich CD4+ T cells, after which naive cells were positively selected on CD45RA and the negative fraction became the memory subset. Blood was collected by leukapheresis, and PBMCs were isolated by Ficoll-Histopaque density gradient centrifugation and then cryopreserved in liquid nitrogen vapor phase. Analytical flow cytometry was used to check the purity and quantity of every magnetically sorted T cell population. Genomic DNA was isolated from every sorted fraction and measured by UV absorbance on a Nanodrop 2000c.

The data derive from a study of shared clonotypes between healthy human individuals (dated by TCRdb to 2019 to 2021). Concerning the study at large: The cohort comprised a couple of women and a few men aged 18 to 49 years. Per donor, leukapheresis produced somewhere between about 0.94 and 9 billion PBMCs. For each donor, CD4 naive and CD4 memory were each given three plates, CD8 naive was given two plates, and CD8 memory was given one plate. To increase sequencing depth and limit assay-specific biases, TCR repertoire library preparation and sequencing were carried out by different laboratories using diverse techniques. The study deeply sequenced blood TCR repertoires of several healthy adults to estimate repertoire size and the extent of clonotype sharing between individuals.

Using the deep immunoSEQ assay, TCR CDR3 regions were amplified from genomic DNA by multiplex PCR. Extracted genomic DNA from each cell subset was spread evenly across all wells of several immunoSEQ 96-well plates, with each plate serving as a replicate. For sorted subsets, approximately 0.2 ug of genomic DNA, equivalent to some 30,000 T cell genomes, went into each replicate PCR. Purified libraries were quantified with a Qubit 3.0 fluorometer, sized on a Bioanalyzer 2100, and re-quantified with the KAPA Library Quantification kit. Every immunoSEQ 96-well plate was sequenced on a dedicated single-read 150-cycle Illumina NextSeq 550 flow cell. The paper's processing steps were these. Because the immunoSEQ output included only junctional sequences and no quality scores, the filtering could not be the same as the filtering used for full-length reads. To assign V/J genes and CDR3, sequences were annotated against IMGT germline references using PyIR, a Python wrapper for IgBLAST v1.9. Reads with weak V/J assignments (E-value above 1e-6), missing CDR3, stop codons, out-of-frame junctions, or ambiguous translated residues were removed. V3J clonotypes were defined by identical inferred V gene, J gene, and CDR3 amino acid sequence. Percentage overlap between repertoires was calculated by dividing the number of shared unique clonotypes by the size of the smaller repertoire. Richness of each repertoire was evaluated using RTK rarefaction, the Chao1 estimator, and Recon v2.1 estimates of unobserved clonotypes. OLGA was used to compute generation probabilities for all TCRbeta clonotypes that the gDNA method yielded from several donors. TCRdb took this table from immuneACCESS and kept in-frame rearrangements with V and J called. Such tables lack part of the clones; where checked against another copy, unresolved V genes explain under half of the gap, and the rest is unexplained. V, J and clone size are taken as reported in that table, and D and trimming were inferred from the DNA itself. This sample comprises a few million clones, approximately 90% of them detected only once. The ten biggest clones cover over 0.12% of the sample.

Study-wide conclusions, independent of this receptor: Estimated clonotype richness was generally larger for naive than for memory subsets. Sampling was restricted to blood, and TCR repertoires in tissue are likely to differ from TCR repertoires in blood. The genetic and exposure-history diversity represented was limited by the small number of donors. Even with the large sequencing depth, rarefaction of the sorted-subset datasets indicated that sequencing was incomplete. Pairwise subsampling indicated that sequencing depth was expected to affect the degree of clonotype sharing among donors. When a handful of donors were compared, the shared fraction of clonotypes was about 5% for naive CD4, around 3.6% for naive CD8, 2.3% for memory CD4, and roughly 0.4% for memory CD8. Clonotypes shared by all four sorted-subset donors showed higher generation probabilities than non-shared clonotypes.

The sequence was obtained from a man in his late teens or twenties in good health. Sequenced: naive CD4+ T cells sorted from blood. Sample cell subset or site, as interpreted from the label and publication: CD45RA+ positively selected.

The nucleotides read TGTGCCAGCAGCTCGACAGGAAACACTGAAGCTTTCTTT. This codes for CASSSTGNTEAFF. This receptor chain uses TRBV12-1 and TRBJ1-1; TRBD1 is the table's D call, not checked against the DNA. TRBV12-1 is a recognized pseudogene. Reading from cysteine to phenylalanine, the CDR3 counts 13 amino acids. CDR3 DNA is the only sequence kept; it has 39 bases, read in frame from the first base.